This T cell receptor (beta chain) was obtained from a study of T cells after yellow fever vaccination. Overall study results and limits: Clones from primary vaccination mostly reappeared after the booster (roughly 95% CD4, less than 90% CD8).

CDR1 and CDR2 (germline): DFQATT, SNEGSKA (reference sequence). The length of the CDR3 is 15 residues. V was clipped by 0 bases and J by 5 bases, with 11 bases between them. The authors made TCR cDNA by 5'RACE template switching, adding a universal primer site and UMIs. Each CDR3 protein gets one entry after TCRdb re-called the 5' RACE reads with MiXCR. There are 550,000 to 750,000 distinct CDR3 sequences in the sample; roughly 13% occur only once, and over 11% lies in the top ten. Points on this clonotype: Its antigen is as yet unknown.

The receptor was derived from a man younger than 40 who received the YFV17D yellow fever vaccine. The specimen comprised PBMCs, sampled on the day of the yellow fever booster vaccination. The chain couples TRBV20-1 to TRBJ1-6; D is perhaps TRBD1 (5 bases). CDR3 nucleotide sequence: TGCAGTGCTAGAGATTGGACACTGAATAATTCACCCCTCCACTTT. Protein: CSARDWTLNNSPLHF.